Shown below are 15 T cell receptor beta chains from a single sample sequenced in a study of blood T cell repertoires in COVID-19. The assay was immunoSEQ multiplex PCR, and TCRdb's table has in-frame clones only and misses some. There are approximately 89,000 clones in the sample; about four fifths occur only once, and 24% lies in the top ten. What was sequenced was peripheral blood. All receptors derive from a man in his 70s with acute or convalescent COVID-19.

The DNA of the CDR3 is TGTGCCAGCTCACCACCCGGGGGGACAGATACGCAGTATTTT. Translated, it gives CASSPPGGTDTQYF. This chain uses TRBV18 with TRBJ2-3, with 7 bases fitting TRBD2. CDR3 length: 14 residues. J gave up 3 bases and V 0 bases, and 0 bases lay outside the gene matches. Germline V gives CDR1 KGHSH, CDR2 LQKENI.

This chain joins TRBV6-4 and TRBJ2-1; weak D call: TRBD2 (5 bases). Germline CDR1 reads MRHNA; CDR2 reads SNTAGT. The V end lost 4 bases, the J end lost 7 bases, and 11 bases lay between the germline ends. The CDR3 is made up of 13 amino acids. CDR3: CASSVQAANEQFF. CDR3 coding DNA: TGTGCCAGCAGTGTACAAGCGGCAAATGAGCAGTTCTTC.

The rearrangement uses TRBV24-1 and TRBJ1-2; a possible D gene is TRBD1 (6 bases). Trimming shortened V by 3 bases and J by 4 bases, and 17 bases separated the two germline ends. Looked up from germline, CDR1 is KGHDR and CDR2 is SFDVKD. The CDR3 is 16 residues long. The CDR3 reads CATSDPSGDTSYGYTF. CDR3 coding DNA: TGTGCCACCAGTGATCCCAGCGGGGACACCTCCTATGGCTACACCTTC.

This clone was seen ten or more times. DNA of the CDR3: TGTGCCAGCAGCTTAGAGACAGGGGGCTATGGCTACACCTTC. This translates into CASSLETGGYGYTF. V usage is TRBV11-2 and J usage is TRBJ1-2; the match to TRBD1 covers 9 bases. Germline V gene sequence: CDR1 SGHAT, CDR2 FQNNGV. The CDR3 loop spans 14 amino acids. The junction had 0 bases not matched to a gene; V was cut back by 0 bases and J by 4 bases. Combining the CDR3 with reference TRBV11-2 and TRBJ1-2 gives the whole variable domain EAGVAQSPRYKIIEKRQSVAFWCNPISGHATLYWYQQILGQGPKLLIQFQNNGVVDDSQLPKDRFSAERLKGVDSTLKIQPAKLEDSAVYLCASSLETGGYGYTFGSGTRLTVV.

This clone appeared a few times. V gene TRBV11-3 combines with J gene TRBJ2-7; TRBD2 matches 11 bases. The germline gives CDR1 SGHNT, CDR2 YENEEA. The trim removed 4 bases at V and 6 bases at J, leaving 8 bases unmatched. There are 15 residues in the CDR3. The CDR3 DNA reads TGTGCCAGCAGCTCTTCGGGGCTAGCGGGAGGCGAGCAGTACTTC. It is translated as CASSSSGLAGGEQYF.

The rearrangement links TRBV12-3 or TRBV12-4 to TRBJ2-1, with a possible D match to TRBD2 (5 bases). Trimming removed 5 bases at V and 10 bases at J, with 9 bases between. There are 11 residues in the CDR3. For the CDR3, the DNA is TGTGCCAGCAGTCGGACTGCGGAGCAGTTCTTC. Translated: CASSRTAEQFF.

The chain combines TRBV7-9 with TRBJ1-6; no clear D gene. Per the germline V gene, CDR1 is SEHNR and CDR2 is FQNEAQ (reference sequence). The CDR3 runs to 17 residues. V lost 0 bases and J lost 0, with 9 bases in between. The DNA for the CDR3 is TGTGCCAGCAGCTTAGCGGGCGCAGCCTCCTATAATTCACCCCTCCACTTT. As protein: CASSLAGAASYNSPLHF.

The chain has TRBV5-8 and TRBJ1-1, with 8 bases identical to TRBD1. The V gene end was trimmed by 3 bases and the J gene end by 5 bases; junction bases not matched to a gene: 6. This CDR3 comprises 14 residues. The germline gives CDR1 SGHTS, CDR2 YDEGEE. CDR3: CASSYGQGSTEAFF. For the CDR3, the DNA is TGTGCCAGCAGCTACGGACAGGGTTCGACTGAAGCTTTCTTT.

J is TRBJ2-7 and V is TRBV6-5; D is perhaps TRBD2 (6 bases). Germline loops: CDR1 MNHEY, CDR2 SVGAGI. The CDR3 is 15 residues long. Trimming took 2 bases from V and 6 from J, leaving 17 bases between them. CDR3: CASSYRTRRGGEQYF. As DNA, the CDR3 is TGTGCCAGCAGTTACCGGACCCGGAGGGGCGGCGAGCAGTACTTC.

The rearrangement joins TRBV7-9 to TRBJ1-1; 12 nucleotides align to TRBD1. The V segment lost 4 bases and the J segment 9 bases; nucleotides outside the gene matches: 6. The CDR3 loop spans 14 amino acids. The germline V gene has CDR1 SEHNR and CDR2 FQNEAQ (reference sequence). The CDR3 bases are TGTGCCAGCAGCTCCGGGACAGGGGGCCTCCAAGCTTTCTTT. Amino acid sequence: CASSSGTGGLQAFF.

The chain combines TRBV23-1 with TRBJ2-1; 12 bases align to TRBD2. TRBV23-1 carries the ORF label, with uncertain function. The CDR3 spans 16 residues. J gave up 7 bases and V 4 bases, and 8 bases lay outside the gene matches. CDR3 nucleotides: TGCGCCAGCAGTCGCCCGACTAGCGGGAGTGGTAATGAGCAGTTCTTC. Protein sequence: CASSRPTSGSGNEQFF.

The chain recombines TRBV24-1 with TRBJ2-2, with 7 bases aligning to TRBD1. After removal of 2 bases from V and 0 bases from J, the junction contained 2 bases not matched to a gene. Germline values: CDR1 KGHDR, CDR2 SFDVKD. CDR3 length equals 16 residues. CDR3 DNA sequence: TGTGCCACCAGTGATTCGGGGACAGCGAACACCGGGGAGCTGTTTTTT. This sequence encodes CATSDSGTANTGELFF.

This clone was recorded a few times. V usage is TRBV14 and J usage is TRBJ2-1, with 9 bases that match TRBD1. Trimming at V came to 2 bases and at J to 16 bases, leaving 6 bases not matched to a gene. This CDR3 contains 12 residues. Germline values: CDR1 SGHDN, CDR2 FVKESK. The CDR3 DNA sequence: TGTGCCAGCAGCCAACTTCCGGGACAGGGTTTCTTC. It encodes CASSQLPGQGFF. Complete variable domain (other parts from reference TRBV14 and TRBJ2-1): EAGVTQFPSHSVIEKGQTVTLRCDPISGHDNLYWYRRVMGKEIKFLLHFVKESKQDESGMPNNRFLAERTGGTYSTLKVQPAELEDSGVYFCASSQLPGQGFFGPGTRLTVL.

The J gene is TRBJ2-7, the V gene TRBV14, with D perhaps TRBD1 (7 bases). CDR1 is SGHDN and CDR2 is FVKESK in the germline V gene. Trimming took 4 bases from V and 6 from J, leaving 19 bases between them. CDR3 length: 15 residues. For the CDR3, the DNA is TGTGCCAGCAGCCCCTACCAGGGCAGGGGGGCCGAGCAGTACTTC. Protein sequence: CASSPYQGRGAEQYF.

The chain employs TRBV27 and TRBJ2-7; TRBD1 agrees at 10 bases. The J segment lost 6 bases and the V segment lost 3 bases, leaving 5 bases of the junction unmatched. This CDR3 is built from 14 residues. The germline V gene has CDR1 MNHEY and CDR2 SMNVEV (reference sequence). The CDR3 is CASSLSTGGVEQYF. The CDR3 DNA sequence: TGTGCCAGCAGTTTGTCGACAGGGGGCGTCGAGCAGTACTTC.